Each of the 32 T cell receptor beta chains below was sequenced from the same sample in a study of cytotoxic CD8 clonotypes in ibrutinib-treated CLL. Data came from immunoSEQ multiplex PCR; TCRdb stores just in-frame clones and leaves some out. This sample has tens of thousands of clones, with 45% to 50% found just once. This specimen consisted of PBMCs, obtained before ibrutinib treatment. All receptors derive from a human donor with chronic lymphocytic leukemia.

The CDR3 nucleotides read TGTGCCAGCAGTTTGGACAGGGACCCACACTCTGGGGCCAACGTCCTGACTTTC. This translates into CASSLDRDPHSGANVLTF. J is TRBJ2-6 and V is TRBV27, with 8 bases lining up with TRBD1. CDR3 length: 18 amino acids. Germline V gene data show CDR1 as MNHEY and CDR2 as SMNVEV (reference sequence). V shed 3 bases, J shed 0 bases, and the junction held 7 bases outside the gene matches.

This clone has a handful of counts. CDR3 nucleotides: TGTGCCGCCCTTGGGGACGAGAACAATGAGCAGTTCTTC. It encodes CAALGDENNEQFF. The chain has TRBV10-3 and TRBJ2-1; D might be TRBD1 or TRBD2, each matching 5 bases. This CDR3 has 13 residues. Germline V gene data show CDR1 as ENHRY and CDR2 as SYGVKD. Trimming cost V 11 bases and J 5 bases, with 16 bases left between them.

The J gene is TRBJ2-7, the V gene TRBV5-4; 8 bases fit TRBD1. CDR3 length: 15 residues. V was pared by 5 bases and J by 4 bases, with 11 bases of the junction left unmatched. CDR1 is SGHNT and CDR2 is YYREEE in the germline V gene (reference sequence). Written as DNA, the CDR3 is TGTGCCAGCAGTCCCGGGACAGGCAAAGATTACGAGCAGTACTTC. This sequence encodes CASSPGTGKDYEQYF.

This clone was found a few times. The chain uses TRBV7-9 and TRBJ2-2; 7 bases align to TRBD2. The germline CDR1 and CDR2 sequences are SEHNR and FQNEAQ (reference sequence). This CDR3 has 15 amino acids. V lost 5 bases and J lost 4; bases outside the gene matches: 7. CDR3 sequence: CASSESGTPTGELFF. The CDR3 nucleotides are TGTGCCAGCAGCGAAAGCGGGACGCCCACCGGGGAGCTGTTTTTT.

This clone was recorded many times. The J gene is TRBJ1-6, the V gene TRBV28, with TRBD1 identical over 8 bases. Germline CDR1 MDHEN, CDR2 SYDVKM. The CDR3 has 14 residues. Trimming cost V 6 bases and J 8 bases; bases outside gene matches: 6. The CDR3 nucleotides are TGTGCCAGCAGGAAGACAGGGGATCATTCACCCCTCCACTTT. Translation: CASRKTGDHSPLHF. Supplemented by reference TRBV28 and TRBJ1-6, the full variable domain reads DVKVTQSSRYLVKRTGEKVFLECVQDMDHENMFWYRQDPGLGLRLIYFSYDVKMKEKGDIPEGYSVSREKKERFSLILESASTNQTSMYLCASRKTGDHSPLHFGNGTRLTVT.

This clone was seen a few times. V gene TRBV20-1 combines with J gene TRBJ1-3; TRBD1 is a possible D gene (5 bases). The V end was cut by 4 bases, the J end by 9 bases, with 10 bases between. CDR1 is DFQATT and CDR2 is SNEGSKA in the germline V gene (reference sequence). CDR3 length: 11 amino acids. The CDR3 bases are TGCAGTGCTATAGCGGGGGGCACCATATATTTT. This sequence encodes CSAIAGGTIYF.

The genes are TRBV5-1 and TRBJ2-1; TRBD2 aligns across 7 bases. The ends lost 0 bases at V and 6 bases at J; junction bases unmatched: 6. This CDR3 has 15 residues. Germline CDR1 and CDR2: SGHRS and YFSETQ. CDR3 loop: CASSLGLLASNEQFF. The DNA for the CDR3 is TGCGCCAGCAGCTTGGGGTTACTAGCGAGCAATGAGCAGTTCTTC.

The gene calls are TRBV6-5 and TRBJ1-1, with TRBD1 identical over 8 bases. This CDR3 region has 16 residues. Per germline, CDR1 MNHEY and CDR2 SVGAGI. Trimming removed 2 bases from V and 1 base from J; junction bases left unmatched: 6. The CDR3 is CASSYTSGTGNTEAFF. In DNA, the CDR3 is TGTGCCAGCAGTTACACCTCCGGGACAGGGAACACTGAAGCTTTCTTT.

This clone came up a few times. The chain links TRBV6-4 to TRBJ1-6; D uncertain. V shed 6 bases and J shed 3 bases, with 9 bases lying between them. The CDR3 runs to 14 residues. Germline V lookup: CDR1 MRHNA, CDR2 SNTAGT. The CDR3 here is CASREGSYNSPLHF. CDR3 DNA: TGTGCCAGCAGGGAAGGCAGCTATAATTCACCCCTCCACTTT.

This clone was seen a handful of times. This chain joins TRBV29-1 and TRBJ2-2; the match to TRBD1 covers 10 bases. Germline assignment: CDR1 SQVTM and CDR2 ANQGSEA. The trim removed 4 bases at V and 6 bases at J, leaving 8 bases unmatched. This CDR3 has 15 amino acids. CDR3 residues: CSVVPWDRGAGELFF. DNA for the CDR3: TGCAGCGTTGTGCCCTGGGACAGGGGAGCCGGGGAGCTGTTTTTT.

The V and J genes are TRBV18 and TRBJ1-5; maybe TRBD1 (6 bases). Between the trimmed V and J ends, which lost 3 bases and 7 bases, there was a span of 10 bases. The germline V gene encodes CDR1 KGHSH and CDR2 LQKENI. The CDR3 is 13 residues long. The CDR3 nucleotides are TGTGCCAGCTCACCGAAGGGGGACCAGCCCCAGCATTTT. It specifies CASSPKGDQPQHF.

The J gene is TRBJ2-2, the V gene TRBV10-3, with D hard to call. This CDR3 is built from 11 residues. Trimming left V 6 bases short and J 4 bases short, with 3 bases between. Germline assignment: CDR1 ENHRY and CDR2 SYGVKD. The CDR3: CAISFTGELFF. The CDR3 DNA sequence: TGTGCCATCAGCTTCACCGGGGAGCTGTTTTTT.

The chain employs TRBV5-1 and TRBJ2-7, with 9 bases aligning to TRBD2. V lost 0 bases and J lost 2; bases outside the gene matches: 3. From germline, CDR1 is SGHRS and CDR2 YFSETQ. The CDR3 contains 15 residues. The CDR3, as DNA: TGCGCCAGCAGCTTGGATAGCGGGGGTCCCTACGAGCAGTACTTC. Amino acid sequence: CASSLDSGGPYEQYF.

The chain joins TRBV5-4 to TRBJ1-6, with a weak D call TRBD1 (6 bases). CDR3 size: 15 residues. Trimming took off 0 bases at V and 8 bases at J, with 12 bases between the two ends. The germline V gene has CDR1 SGHNT and CDR2 YYREEE (reference sequence). The chain's CDR3 is CASSLATGFHSPLHF. CDR3 DNA sequence: TGTGCCAGCAGCTTGGCTACAGGGTTCCATTCACCCCTCCACTTT.

This clone was seen a handful of times. The chain couples TRBV19 to TRBJ1-1; 8 bases are shared with TRBD1. The V gene end was trimmed by 4 bases and the J gene end by 3 bases; junction bases not matched to a gene: 1. CDR1 and CDR2 from the germline V gene are LNHDA and SQIVND (reference sequence). This CDR3 spans 13 amino acids. CDR3 bases: TGTGCCAGTAGTACGACAGGGGACACTGAAGCTTTCTTT. It yields the protein CASSTTGDTEAFF.

This clone was detected only once. This chain uses TRBV6-6 with TRBJ1-5; 9 positions agree with TRBD1. Per the germline V gene, CDR1 is MNHNY and CDR2 is SVGAGI (reference sequence). The CDR3 totals 15 residues. V was clipped by 4 bases and J by 1 base; unmatched bases: 2. The CDR3 protein is CASSSTGGSNQPQHF. The DNA for the CDR3 is TGTGCCAGCAGTTCGACAGGGGGAAGCAATCAGCCCCAGCATTTT.

The genes are TRBV15 and TRBJ2-7; D is perhaps TRBD1 or TRBD2 (5 bases each). CDR3 length equals 19 residues. V gave up 0 bases and J gave up 0 bases, with 21 bases separating them. In germline, CDR1 is LNHNV, CDR2 YYDKDF (reference sequence). The CDR3 loop is CATSRDRDPGDGYSYEQYF. CDR3 nucleotide sequence: TGTGCCACCAGCAGAGACCGGGACCCCGGGGACGGGTACTCCTACGAGCAGTACTTC.

The J gene is TRBJ1-1, the V gene TRBV30; unclear D gene. Germline CDR1 reads GTSNPN; CDR2 reads SVGIG (reference sequence). The CDR3 consists of 14 residues. Trimming removed 2 bases at V and 3 bases at J, with 13 bases between. The CDR3 DNA follows: TGTGCCTGGAGTCTACGGGGTGCTGACACTGAAGCTTTCTTT. Residues: CAWSLRGADTEAFF.

The chain recombines TRBV2 with TRBJ2-1, with 13 bases identical to TRBD2. The CDR3 has 21 amino acids. Trimming at V came to 7 bases and at J to 0 bases, leaving 18 bases not matched to a gene. Germline V gene data show CDR1 as SNHLY and CDR2 as FYNNEI. CDR3 nucleotides: TGTGCCAGCATATTAAATCCCGGGACTAGCGGGGCCATAAGCTCCTACAATGAGCAGTTCTTC. Its translation is CASILNPGTSGAISSYNEQFF. The full variable domain, its missing parts supplied by reference TRBV2 and TRBJ2-1, is EPEVTQTPSHQVTQMGQEVILRCVPISNHLYFYWYRQILGQKVEFLVSFYNNEISEKSEIFDDQFSVERPDGSNFTLKIRSTKLEDSAMYFCASILNPGTSGAISSYNEQFFGPGTRLTVL.

This rearrangement joins TRBV27 to TRBJ2-7; a weak D match, TRBD2 (6 bases). CDR3 length equals 14 residues. V lost 3 bases and J 1 base, leaving 10 bases between the germline ends. The germline V gene has CDR1 MNHEY and CDR2 SMNVEV (reference sequence). In nucleotides, the CDR3 is TGTGCCAGCAGTTTCTTCGGGACTTCCTACGAGCAGTACTTC. Its protein is CASSFFGTSYEQYF.

The chain uses TRBV2 and TRBJ2-3; 9 nucleotides align to TRBD2. Per the germline V gene, CDR1 is SNHLY and CDR2 is FYNNEI. With 4 bases clipped from V and 2 bases from J, the junction kept 10 bases outside the gene matches. This CDR3 is 17 amino acids long. The CDR3 loop is CASSVPQRGVYTDTQYF. As DNA, the CDR3 is TGTGCCAGCAGTGTGCCCCAGCGGGGGGTCTACACAGATACGCAGTATTTT.

The chain couples TRBV11-2 to TRBJ2-5; no definite D call. The CDR3 loop spans 15 amino acids. Germline assignment: CDR1 SGHAT and CDR2 FQNNGV. Between the trimmed V and J ends, which lost 2 bases and 5 bases, there was a span of 15 bases. CDR3 in amino acids: CASSLFDSPLETQYF. CDR3 sequence (DNA): TGTGCCAGCAGCTTATTCGATAGCCCCTTGGAGACCCAGTACTTC.

The chain employs TRBV7-2 and TRBJ2-1; TRBD2 agrees at 15 bases. The V segment lost 5 bases and the J segment 6 bases; nucleotides outside the gene matches: 5. This CDR3 has 16 amino acids. CDR1 SGHTA and CDR2 FQGNSA come from the germline V gene. CDR3 loop: CASSRTSGGAVNEQFF. The CDR3 DNA sequence: TGTGCCAGCAGCCGGACTAGCGGGGGGGCCGTCAATGAGCAGTTCTTC.

V usage is TRBV2 and J usage is TRBJ1-4; TRBD1 might be the D (5 bases). Germline V CDR1 and CDR2: SNHLY, FYNNEI. The V and J ends lost 7 bases and 6 bases respectively, with 15 bases between them. The CDR3 covers 14 residues. The CDR3 reads CASTESRGYEKLFF. CDR3 coding DNA: TGTGCCAGCACCGAGAGTAGGGGTTATGAAAAACTGTTTTTT.

This chain links TRBV7-9 with TRBJ2-7, with D perhaps TRBD1 or TRBD2 (5 bases each). CDR1 and CDR2 (germline): SEHNR, FQNEAQ (reference sequence). Trimming took off 0 bases at V and 3 bases at J, with 15 bases between the two ends. The CDR3 contains 16 residues. CDR3 sequence: CASSLAGRGGGYEQYF. The CDR3 DNA is TGTGCCAGCAGCTTAGCGGGAAGGGGTGGAGGCTACGAGCAGTACTTC.

This rearrangement joins TRBV5-1 to TRBJ2-5; 7 bases fit TRBD1. CDR1 and CDR2 from the germline V gene are SGHRS and YFSETQ. The CDR3 covers 13 residues. Germline trimming cut 5 bases from V and 2 bases from J; bases unmatched to any gene: 3. The CDR3 DNA reads TGCGCCAGCAGGGGGACAGCACAAGAGACCCAGTACTTC. This translates into CASRGTAQETQYF.

This clone occurred a few times. The chain links TRBV9 to TRBJ1-6, with D perhaps matching TRBD1 (5 bases). V was clipped by 3 bases and J by 5 bases, with 15 bases between them. Germline CDR1 is SGDLS and CDR2 is YYNGEE. This CDR3 has 16 residues. CDR3 sequence: CASSAPQGTDNSPLHF. CDR3 sequence (DNA): TGTGCCAGCAGCGCGCCGCAGGGAACGGATAATTCACCCCTCCACTTT.

The chain combines TRBV15 with TRBJ1-2; 7 bases line up with TRBD1. The CDR3 totals 17 residues. V shed 0 bases, J shed 4 bases, and the junction held 11 bases outside the gene matches. Germline V gene lookup returns CDR1 LNHNV and CDR2 YYDKDF (reference sequence). DNA for the CDR3: TGTGCCACCAGCAGAGATCCAGGGGGAGTTCCTTTCTATGGCTACACCTTC. This sequence encodes CATSRDPGGVPFYGYTF.

The chain employs TRBV1 and TRBJ1-2. TRBV1 is termed a pseudogene. The length of the CDR3 is 10 residues. CDR3 nucleotide sequence: TGCACCAGCAGCCAAGCCCCTGGAATCTTC. Its translation is CTSSQAPGIF.

This clone occurred a few times. The chain couples TRBV6-4 to TRBJ1-6, with D unclear. CDR1 is MRHNA, CDR2 SNTAGT, per germline. This CDR3 has 14 amino acids. V gave up 2 bases and J gave up 6 bases, with 8 bases separating them. The CDR3 nucleotides read TGTGCCAGCAGTGACGGGCTCGGTAATTCACCCCTCCACTTT. It yields the protein CASSDGLGNSPLHF.

CDR3 coding DNA: TGTGCCAGCAGCTCCCCCGGGACGACGGGTAATTCACCCCTCCACTTT. Translated, it gives CASSSPGTTGNSPLHF. The chain uses TRBV11-1 and TRBJ1-6; possibly TRBD1 for D (5 bases). There are 16 residues in the CDR3. Germline loops: CDR1 SGHAT, CDR2 FQDESV (reference sequence). V was pared by 4 bases and J by 6 bases, with 16 bases between.

The table lists this clone with a count of one. The gene calls are TRBV9 and TRBJ1-1; D is perhaps TRBD1 (5 bases). The CDR3 extends over 15 amino acids. Trimming stripped 3 bases from V and 3 bases from J, with 15 bases between. The germline V gene has CDR1 SGDLS and CDR2 YYNGEE. Here the CDR3 reads CASSATWGGYTEAFF. CDR3 nucleotide sequence: TGTGCCAGCAGCGCGACCTGGGGCGGGTACACTGAAGCTTTCTTT.